The 26 T cell receptor beta chains given below trace back to one sample, sequenced in a study of shared clonotypes between healthy human individuals. The data were produced by immunoSEQ multiplex PCR, yet TCRdb's version contains in-frame clones alone and is incomplete. The sample holds millions of clones, about 92% seen once. Sequencing was done on a sample of naive CD4+ T cells sorted from blood. Subset given: CD45RA+ positively selected. All receptors derive from a man between 18 and 35 years old in good health.

This chain joins TRBV7-3 and TRBJ2-7; D is unclear. The CDR3 is made up of 15 amino acids. V gave up 3 bases and J gave up 6 bases, with 18 bases separating them. CDR1 SGHTA and CDR2 FQGTGA come from the germline V gene. The CDR3 sequence is CASSLDPSTRGEQYF. The CDR3 DNA reads TGTGCCAGCAGCTTGGACCCTAGTACAAGAGGCGAGCAGTACTTC.

Note on this clone: Other DNA sequences from this sample encode an identical CDR3 as well. This chain uses TRBV7-2 with TRBJ2-1; 9 bases are a match to TRBD1. CDR1 and CDR2 (germline): SGHTA, FQGNSA. The CDR3 consists of 14 residues. V lost 6 bases and J lost 3; bases outside the gene matches: 3. In DNA, the CDR3 is TGTGCCAGCAGTCCGGGACAGGGCTACAATGAGCAGTTCTTC. Residues: CASSPGQGYNEQFF.

The chain links TRBV27 to TRBJ1-4; TRBD1 aligns across 8 bases. The CDR3 extends over 15 amino acids. The ends lost 8 bases at V and 5 bases at J; junction bases unmatched: 10. CDR1 is MNHEY, CDR2 SMNVEV, per germline (reference sequence). The CDR3 bases are TGTGCCAGCGGCTATTGGGACAGGCAAAATGAAAAACTGTTTTTT. Protein: CASGYWDRQNEKLFF.

This sequence joins TRBV10-3 and TRBJ1-1; D not resolved. V was trimmed by 0 bases and J by 10 bases, leaving 12 bases between them. Germline V gene sequence: CDR1 ENHRY, CDR2 SYGVKD. This CDR3 is built from 13 residues. DNA of the CDR3: TGTGCCATCAGTGAGTCGAAACCTTTGATAGCTTTCTTT. It yields the protein CAISESKPLIAFF.

The chain has TRBV5-6 and TRBJ2-5; D may match TRBD1 or TRBD2 (5 bases each). V was pared by 1 base and J by 11 bases, with 21 bases between. The CDR3 consists of 15 residues. The V gene's germline CDR1 is SGHDT and CDR2 YYEEEE. CDR3 region: CASSLLTGTPGEQYF. In DNA, the CDR3 is TGTGCCAGCAGCTTGCTAACCGGGACCCCCGGGGAGCAGTACTTC.

The chain's CDR3 is CASASRQSLHEQYF. CDR3 nucleotides: TGTGCCAGCGCAAGTCGACAGTCGCTCCACGAGCAGTACTTC. This rearrangement joins TRBV7-8 to TRBJ2-7; a weak D match, TRBD1 (5 bases). V shed 8 bases and J shed 5 bases, with 19 bases lying between them. The CDR3 totals 14 residues. From germline, CDR1 is SGHVS and CDR2 FQNEAQ.

The CDR3 loop reads CASSDHGQGSSYEQYF. DNA for the CDR3: TGTGCCAGCAGTGATCACGGACAGGGGAGCTCCTACGAGCAGTACTTC. J is TRBJ2-7 and V is TRBV25-1; TRBD1 agrees at 9 bases. J lost 0 bases, V lost 3 bases, and 6 bases had no gene match. CDR1 is MGHDK and CDR2 is SYGVNS in the germline V gene. The CDR3 spans 16 residues.

This rearrangement joins TRBV15 to TRBJ2-7; perhaps TRBD2 as D (5 bases). Germline CDR1 is LNHNV and CDR2 is YYDKDF (reference sequence). CDR3 size: 15 residues. V lost 1 base to trimming and J lost 6 bases, with 16 bases between them. The CDR3 reads CATSRVDGVASEQYF. The DNA for the CDR3 is TGTGCCACCAGCAGAGTCGACGGGGTCGCAAGCGAGCAGTACTTC.

The V and J genes are TRBV28 and TRBJ2-3, with 7 bases fitting TRBD1. Germline CDR1 reads MDHEN; CDR2 reads SYDVKM. V was pared by 3 bases and J by 3 bases, with 3 bases of the junction left unmatched. CDR3 length equals 14 residues. The CDR3 protein is CASSLVQGTDTQYF. The CDR3 bases are TGTGCCAGCAGTTTGGTACAGGGGACAGATACGCAGTATTTT. The entire variable domain, with the rest obtained from reference TRBV28 and TRBJ2-3, is as follows: DVKVTQSSRYLVKRTGEKVFLECVQDMDHENMFWYRQDPGLGLRLIYFSYDVKMKEKGDIPEGYSVSREKKERFSLILESASTNQTSMYLCASSLVQGTDTQYFGPGTRLTVL.

The chain has TRBV29-1 and TRBJ1-1; 9 nucleotides align to TRBD1. V trimming: 4 bases; J trimming: 4 bases; junction bases outside the gene matches: 7. The CDR3 sequence is 14 residues long. Germline assignment: CDR1 SQVTM and CDR2 ANQGSEA. CDR3 sequence: CSVVNRGQVTEAFF. CDR3 in DNA: TGCAGCGTTGTTAACAGGGGGCAGGTCACTGAAGCTTTCTTT.

V and J are TRBV5-1 and TRBJ1-1; TRBD1 might be the D (6 bases). The CDR3 covers 14 residues. Germline-derived CDR1 and CDR2 are SGHRS and YFSETQ. The V gene lost 4 bases and the J gene lost 4 bases, with 14 bases spanning the gap. Written as DNA, the CDR3 is TGCGCCAGCAGCCCGAAGCAGGGGACCACTGAAGCTTTCTTT. Translation gives CASSPKQGTTEAFF.

V usage is TRBV29-1 and J usage is TRBJ1-3; maybe TRBD1 (6 bases). The CDR3 contains 14 residues. V gave up 7 bases and J gave up 4 bases, with 17 bases separating them. Germline V CDR1 and CDR2: SQVTM, ANQGSEA. The CDR3 nucleotides are TGCAGCGCCGGAAGGGCAGGGGAGGGAAACACCATATATTTT. Translation: CSAGRAGEGNTIYF.

The CDR3: CASSSGRLSYNEQFF. DNA of the CDR3: TGTGCCAGCAGCTCCGGACGGCTTTCCTACAATGAGCAGTTCTTC. This chain connects TRBV5-8 to TRBJ2-1; D unclear. The CDR3 is made up of 15 amino acids. Germline V gives CDR1 SGHTS, CDR2 YDEGEE. V lost 3 bases to trimming and J lost 1 base, with 11 bases between them.

This chain links TRBV5-4 with TRBJ1-3, with 7 bases fitting TRBD1. The CDR3 runs to 15 residues. Trimming took 4 bases from V and 0 from J; bases not matched to a gene: 4. Germline V CDR1 and CDR2: SGHNT, YYREEE (reference sequence). CDR3: CASSRGQNSGNTIYF. CDR3 sequence (DNA): TGTGCCAGCAGCCGGGGACAGAACTCTGGAAACACCATATATTTT.

The chain recombines TRBV4-1 with TRBJ1-2; D might be TRBD1 (6 bases). The V end was cut by 1 base, the J end by 4 bases, with 10 bases between. The CDR3 is 14 amino acids. Germline V lookup: CDR1 MGHRA, CDR2 YSYEKL. DNA of the CDR3: TGCGCCAGCAGCCAAGTGCAGGGGACCTATGGCTACACCTTC. It specifies CASSQVQGTYGYTF.

The gene calls are TRBV2 and TRBJ1-6, with no clear D. The CDR3 covers 17 residues. V dropped 2 bases and J dropped 0 bases, with 11 bases sitting between them. CDR1 and CDR2 from the germline V gene are SNHLY and FYNNEI. The CDR3: CASSELLRSSYNSPLHF. CDR3 nucleotides: TGTGCCAGCAGTGAATTACTCCGGAGCTCCTATAATTCACCCCTCCACTTT.

The chain employs TRBV9 and TRBJ2-1; 9 bases are shared with TRBD2. The CDR3 has 15 amino acids. The germline V gene has CDR1 SGDLS and CDR2 YYNGEE. Trimming took 4 bases from V and 6 from J; bases not matched to a gene: 8. CDR3 protein: CASSPLAGQVNEQFF. The CDR3 nucleotides are TGTGCCAGCAGCCCCCTAGCGGGGCAGGTCAATGAGCAGTTCTTC.

This clone was detected a few times. The rearrangement uses TRBV15 and TRBJ1-6; D is ambiguous. The germline V and J ends were trimmed by 1 base and 8 bases, with 15 bases remaining between them. CDR1 is LNHNV, CDR2 YYDKDF, per germline (reference sequence). There are 16 residues in the CDR3. CDR3 protein: CATSRGSIPRDSPLHF. In DNA, the CDR3 is TGTGCCACCAGCAGAGGGAGCATTCCGAGGGATTCACCCCTCCACTTT.

The rearrangement links TRBV7-9 to TRBJ2-1; 7 positions match TRBD2. Germline lookup yields CDR1 SEHNR and CDR2 FQNEAQ (reference sequence). The CDR3 contains 15 residues. Unmatched junction bases numbered 16, after V lost 7 bases and J lost 10 bases. CDR3 DNA: TGTGCCAGCAACTTCGGGGTCGGCCGGGGGGAAGAGCAGTTCTTC. Translating it yields CASNFGVGRGEEQFF.

The chain is built from TRBV9 and TRBJ1-5, with a weak D call TRBD1 (5 bases). Germline lookup yields CDR1 SGDLS and CDR2 YYNGEE. CDR3 length equals 15 residues. V lost 0 bases and J 7 bases, leaving 14 bases between the germline ends. This chain's CDR3 is CASSVEGASWQPQHF. The CDR3 nucleotides are TGTGCCAGCAGCGTAGAAGGGGCCTCTTGGCAGCCCCAGCATTTT.

The chain is built from TRBV15 and TRBJ2-7; D is perhaps TRBD1 (6 bases). Looked up from germline, CDR1 is LNHNV and CDR2 is YYDKDF (reference sequence). CDR3 size: 15 residues. V was trimmed by 1 base and J by 0 bases, leaving 10 bases between them. CDR3 sequence: CATSRGGDTSYEQYF. The CDR3, as DNA: TGTGCCACCAGCAGAGGAGGGGACACCTCCTACGAGCAGTACTTC.

Only a few counts were recorded for this clone. The CDR3 DNA reads TGTGCCAGTAGCCAATTCCGGGACAGGGTCACTGAAGCTTTCTTT. It codes for CASSQFRDRVTEAFF. V and J are TRBV19 and TRBJ1-1; 9 bases line up with TRBD1. The CDR3 sequence is 15 residues long. The germline CDR1 and CDR2 sequences are LNHDA and SQIVND (reference sequence). Trimming at V came to 6 bases and at J to 4 bases, leaving 9 bases not matched to a gene.

This chain joins TRBV5-1 and TRBJ2-1, with TRBD1 identical over 7 bases. The CDR3 is 14 amino acids. CDR1 is SGHRS and CDR2 is YFSETQ in the germline V gene. With V trimmed by 3 bases and J by 8 bases, 8 bases remained unmatched. In DNA, the CDR3 is TGCGCCAGCAGCTCGCAGGGGCAGGGGGATGAGCAGTTCTTC. It translates to CASSSQGQGDEQFF.

This chain connects TRBV5-1 to TRBJ1-2; the match to TRBD1 covers 9 bases. The CDR3 loop spans 14 amino acids. The germline V gene encodes CDR1 SGHRS and CDR2 YFSETQ. V lost 4 bases to trimming and J lost 6 bases; unmatched junction nucleotides: 7. The CDR3 loop reads CASSARTGEHGYTF. The DNA of the CDR3 is TGCGCCAGCAGCGCACGGACAGGGGAGCATGGCTACACCTTC.

This sequence joins TRBV5-5 and TRBJ1-3; D not certain. This CDR3 has 16 residues. Trimming cost V 2 bases and J 0 bases, with 12 bases left between them. CDR1 is SGHKS, CDR2 YYEKEE, per germline (reference sequence). The CDR3 region is CASSLAPQTSGNTIYF. The CDR3, as DNA: TGTGCCAGCAGCTTAGCCCCCCAGACCTCTGGAAACACCATATATTTT.

This chain links TRBV19 with TRBJ2-1, with D tentatively TRBD2 (5 bases). The germline V gene has CDR1 LNHDA and CDR2 SQIVND (reference sequence). V gave up 6 bases and J gave up 8 bases, with 14 bases separating them. This CDR3 region has 13 residues. The CDR3 loop reads CASRPAGLHEQFF. In nucleotides, the CDR3 is TGTGCCAGTAGGCCTGCCGGACTCCATGAGCAGTTCTTC.